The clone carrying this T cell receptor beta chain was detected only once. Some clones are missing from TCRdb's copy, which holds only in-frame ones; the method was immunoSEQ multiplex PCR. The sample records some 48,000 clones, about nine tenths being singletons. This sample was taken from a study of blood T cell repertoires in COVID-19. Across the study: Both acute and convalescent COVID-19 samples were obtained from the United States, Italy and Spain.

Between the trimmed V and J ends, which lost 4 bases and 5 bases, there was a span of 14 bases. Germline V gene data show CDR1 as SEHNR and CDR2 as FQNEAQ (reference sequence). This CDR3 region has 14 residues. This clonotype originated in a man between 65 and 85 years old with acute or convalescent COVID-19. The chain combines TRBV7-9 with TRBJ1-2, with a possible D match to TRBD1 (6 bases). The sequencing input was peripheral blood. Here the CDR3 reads CASSSGGSGYGYTF. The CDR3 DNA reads TGTGCCAGCAGCTCGGGGGGCTCCGGTTATGGCTACACCTTC.